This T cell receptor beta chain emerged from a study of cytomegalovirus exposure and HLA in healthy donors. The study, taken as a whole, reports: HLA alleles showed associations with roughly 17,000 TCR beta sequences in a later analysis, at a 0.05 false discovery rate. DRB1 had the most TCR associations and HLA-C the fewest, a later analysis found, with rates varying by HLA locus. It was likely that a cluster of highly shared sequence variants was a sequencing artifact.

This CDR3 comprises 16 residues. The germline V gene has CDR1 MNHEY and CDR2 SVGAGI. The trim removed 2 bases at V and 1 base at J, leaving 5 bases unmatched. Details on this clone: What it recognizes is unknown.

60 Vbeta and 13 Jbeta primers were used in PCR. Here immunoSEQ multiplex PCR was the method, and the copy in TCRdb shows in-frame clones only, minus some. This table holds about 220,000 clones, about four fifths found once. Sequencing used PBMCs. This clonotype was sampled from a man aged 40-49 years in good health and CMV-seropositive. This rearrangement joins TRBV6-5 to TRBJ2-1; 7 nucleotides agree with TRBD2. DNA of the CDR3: TGTGCCAGCAGTTACGGATCTAGCGGATCCTACAATGAGCAGTTCTTC. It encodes CASSYGSSGSYNEQFF.